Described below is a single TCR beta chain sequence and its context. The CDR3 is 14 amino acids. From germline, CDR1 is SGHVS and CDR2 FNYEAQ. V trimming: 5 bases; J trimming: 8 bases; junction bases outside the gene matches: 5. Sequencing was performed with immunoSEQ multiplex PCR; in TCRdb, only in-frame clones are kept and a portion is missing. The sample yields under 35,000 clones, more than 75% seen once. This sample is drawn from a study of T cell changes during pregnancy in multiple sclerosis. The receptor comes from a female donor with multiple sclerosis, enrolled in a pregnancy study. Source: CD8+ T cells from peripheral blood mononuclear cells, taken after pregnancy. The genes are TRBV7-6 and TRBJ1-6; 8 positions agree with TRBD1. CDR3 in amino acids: CASSPPGGDSPLHF. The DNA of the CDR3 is TGTGCCAGCAGCCCCCCAGGGGGCGATTCACCCCTCCACTTT.